The 26 T cell receptor beta chains listed next were all sequenced from one sample in a study of T cell clonality in common variable immunodeficiency. Whole-study findings and limits: Reportedly, TCR beta sequences from common variable immunodeficiency showed fewer deletions and N-nucleotide insertions.

For these TCRs, the target antigens are not known. Using immunoSEQ multiplex PCR, the repertoire was profiled, and TCRdb retains in-frame clones only, with some absent. There are more than 30,000 clones in the sample, none observed a single time. The sequencing input was peripheral blood mononuclear cells. The source of these receptors is a human donor with common variable immunodeficiency.

The sample holds many counts of this clone. The CDR3 end falls 3 residues outside the read, so it is completed with the germline J gene. The chain recombines TRBV18 with TRBJ2-3; D may be TRBD1 (8 bases). CDR1 is KGHSH and CDR2 is LQKENI in the germline V gene. CDR3 length equals 16 residues. The V end was cut by 5 bases, the J end by 3 bases, with 18 bases between. The part of the CDR3 DNA that was read is TGTGCCAGCTCAACGAACACAGGGGGAGGGACAGATACG. Its protein is CASSTNTGGGTDT. The full CDR3 protein reads CASSTNTGGGTDTQYF.

At least ten counts were recorded for this clone. The read halts 3 residues ahead of the CDR3 end, with the missing end drawn from the germline J gene. The chain employs TRBV30 and TRBJ1-1; 7 bases match TRBD1. Trimming took 1 base from V and 4 from J; bases not matched to a gene: 3. The CDR3 sequence is 13 residues long. Germline lookup yields CDR1 GTSNPN and CDR2 SVGIG (reference sequence). CDR3 bases read: TGTGCCTGGAGTGGAAACAGGGGCACTGAA. Protein sequence: CAWSGNRGTE. In full, the CDR3 is CAWSGNRGTEAFF.

Regarding this clone: Read data end 3 residues before the CDR3 end; the end is taken from the germline J gene. V usage is TRBV30 and J usage is TRBJ2-3; D call uncertain. The V end lost 4 bases, the J end lost 3 bases, and 11 bases lay between the germline ends. This CDR3 is 13 amino acids long. The germline V gene has CDR1 GTSNPN and CDR2 SVGIG (reference sequence). CDR3 DNA (partial): TGTGCCTGGAAGCCCCCCGGGACAGATACG. This sequence encodes CAWKPPGTDT. The whole CDR3 protein reads CAWKPPGTDTQYF.

This clone was detected ten times or more. The covered CDR3 bases are TGTGCCAGCAGCTTGAACGGGGAGAGCACAGATACG. Translation: CASSLNGESTDT. The whole CDR3 protein is CASSLNGESTDTQYF. This chain uses TRBV5-6 with TRBJ2-3; perhaps TRBD2 as D (5 bases). Read sequence stops 3 residues before the CDR3 end, and the germline J gene provides the missing end. CDR1 is SGHDT, CDR2 YYEEEE, per germline. The CDR3 runs to 15 residues. The V gene lost 1 base and the J gene lost 0 bases, with 9 bases spanning the gap.

On this clone: The sequence runs out 3 residues before the end of the CDR3; the remainder is reconstructed from the germline J gene. V and J are TRBV6-1 and TRBJ2-1; TRBD1 agrees at 10 bases. Germline trimming cut 0 bases from V and 8 bases from J; bases unmatched to any gene: 7. CDR3 length: 16 residues. Germline V CDR1 and CDR2: MNHNS, SASEGT. The sequenced part of the CDR3 DNA is TGTGCCAGCAGTGAAGCTCTACTGACAGGGGGCGATGAG. Translation gives CASSEALLTGGDE. The complete CDR3 reads CASSEALLTGGDEQFF.

A note on this clone: Read sequence stops 3 residues before the CDR3 end, and the germline J gene provides the missing end. This sequence joins TRBV6-1 and TRBJ2-5; D is ambiguous. The germline V gene encodes CDR1 MNHNS and CDR2 SASEGT. Trimming pared 4 bases from V and 1 base from J, leaving 7 bases between. This CDR3 comprises 13 residues. Here the CDR3 reads CASSVNFQETQYF. The CDR3 DNA, read in part, is TGTGCCAGCAGTGTGAACTTCCAAGAGACC.

This clone was seen a handful of times. Coverage ceases 3 residues before the CDR3 finishes, and the germline J gene fills in the end. V and J are TRBV7-9 and TRBJ2-2; 10 positions match TRBD1. The CDR3 has 15 amino acids. V shed 4 bases, J shed 3 bases, and the junction held 2 bases outside the gene matches. CDR1 and CDR2 from the germline V gene are SEHNR and FQNEAQ (reference sequence). The sequenced part of the CDR3 DNA is TGTGCCAGCAGCTCTGGACAGGGGGACACCGGGGAG. Amino acids: CASSSGQGDTGE. The whole CDR3 reads CASSSGQGDTGELFF.

Concerning this clone: The read halts 3 residues ahead of the CDR3 end, with the missing end drawn from the germline J gene. The chain recombines TRBV19 with TRBJ1-1; TRBD1 aligns across 8 bases. V dropped 2 bases and J dropped 1; count of bases not matched to a gene: 3. The CDR3 sequence is 15 residues long. Germline V CDR1 and CDR2: LNHDA, SQIVND (reference sequence). CDR3 amino acids: CASSIPGGGNTEAFF. The DNA read from the CDR3 is TGTGCCAGTAGTATACCAGGGGGCGGGAACACTGAA.

This clone was seen more than once but under ten times. Read sequence stops 3 residues before the CDR3 end, and the germline J gene provides the missing end. The chain joins TRBV19 to TRBJ2-5, with 12 bases identical to TRBD1. The CDR3 is 17 residues long. Germline CDR1 is LNHDA and CDR2 is SQIVND (reference sequence). V shed 0 bases, J shed 5 bases, and the junction held 7 bases outside the gene matches. The chain's CDR3 is CASSIDLGTGGRETQYF. The DNA read from the CDR3 is TGTGCCAGTAGTATAGATCTCGGGACAGGGGGCCGGGAGACC.

This clone was found many times. The read ends 3 residues before the CDR3 terminus; that terminus is restored from the germline J gene. J is TRBJ2-4 and V is TRBV5-4; 9 bases align to TRBD1. CDR3 length: 16 residues. CDR1 and CDR2 (germline): SGHNT, YYREEE (reference sequence). V lost 3 bases, J lost 2 bases, and 6 bases stayed unmatched. The CDR3 DNA, read in part, is TGTGCCAGCAGCTCGACAGGGGGGGAGACCAAAAACATT. Its translation is CASSSTGGETKNI. From start to end, the CDR3 is CASSSTGGETKNIQYF. The variable domain in full, completed from reference TRBV5-4 and TRBJ2-4, reads ETGVTQSPTHLIKTRGQQVTLRCSSQSGHNTVSWYQQALGQGPQFIFQYYREEENGRGNFPPRFSGLQFPNYSSELNVNALELDDSALYLCASSSTGGETKNIQYFGAGTRLSVL.

This clone occurred many times. The CDR3 goes on 3 residues after the read ends, and that part is filled in from the germline J gene. The chain has TRBV12-3 or TRBV12-4 and TRBJ2-1; perhaps TRBD2 as D (5 bases). CDR3 length: 13 residues. Trimming removed 1 base from V and 8 bases from J, with 9 bases in between. CDR3 amino acids: CASSLVRGDEQFF. Incomplete CDR3 DNA: TGTGCCAGCAGTTTAGTCCGGGGAGATGAG.

The sample holds many counts of this clone. The part of the CDR3 DNA that was read is TGCGCCAGCAGCAAAAACTCGGGGGGGGAAGAGACC. Translated, it gives CASSKNSGGEET. From start to end, the CDR3 is CASSKNSGGEETQYF. The chain combines TRBV5-1 with TRBJ2-5; 8 nucleotides align to TRBD2. Coverage ceases 3 residues before the CDR3 finishes, and the germline J gene fills in the end. This CDR3 has 15 residues. CDR1 is SGHRS, CDR2 YFSETQ, per germline. V was clipped by 4 bases and J by 3 bases; unmatched bases: 8.

In the case of this clone: Read sequence stops 3 residues before the CDR3 end, and the germline J gene provides the missing end. The chain is built from TRBV19 and TRBJ2-1, with D maybe TRBD1 (5 bases). The CDR3 is made up of 14 amino acids. V lost 3 bases to trimming and J lost 6 bases, with 12 bases between them. The germline CDR1 and CDR2 sequences are LNHDA and SQIVND (reference sequence). The part of the CDR3 DNA that was read is TGTGCCAGTAGTATTACCCAGGGTGGCAATGAG. It specifies CASSITQGGNE. The entire CDR3 protein reads CASSITQGGNEQFF.

This clone was found a few times. The read terminates 3 residues before the CDR3 end, so the remaining end is supplied by the germline J gene. The rearrangement links TRBV30 to TRBJ1-1, with D possibly TRBD1 on 6 matching bases. The CDR3 is made up of 16 amino acids. V was cut by 0 bases and J by 3 bases, with 17 bases left in between. From germline, CDR1 is GTSNPN and CDR2 SVGIG (reference sequence). The sequenced CDR3 bases are TGTGCCTGGAGTGTATCGGGGGGGGCTCCCCACACTGAA. Amino acids: CAWSVSGGAPHTE. The entire CDR3 protein reads CAWSVSGGAPHTEAFF.

Worth noting for this clone: The read falls 3 residues short of the CDR3 end, and the missing part is taken from the germline J gene. The rearrangement uses TRBV6-1 and TRBJ1-1; D is undetermined. Trimming shortened V by 4 bases and J by 7 bases, and 10 bases separated the two germline ends. Germline V CDR1 and CDR2: MNHNS, SASEGT. This CDR3 is built from 12 residues. CDR3 protein: CASSVHLIEAFF. The sequenced part of the CDR3 DNA is TGTGCCAGCAGTGTTCATCTAATTGAA.

This clone was counted between two and nine times. The read gets to within 3 residues of the CDR3 end, and the germline J gene fills in the rest. The J gene is TRBJ1-6, the V gene TRBV19, with a possible D match to TRBD1 (6 bases). V dropped 1 base and J dropped 5 bases, with 9 bases sitting between them. CDR3 length equals 15 residues. The V gene's germline CDR1 is LNHDA and CDR2 SQIVND (reference sequence). CDR3 protein: CASSIAGVHNSPLHF. The sequenced part of the CDR3 DNA is TGTGCCAGTAGTATAGCAGGGGTCCATAATTCACCC. Drawing the rest from reference TRBV19 and TRBJ1-6, the complete variable domain is DGGITQSPKYLFRKEGQNVTLSCEQNLNHDAMYWYRQDPGQGLRLIYYSQIVNDFQKGDIAEGYSVSREKKESFPLTVTSAQKNPTAFYLCASSIAGVHNSPLHFGNGTRLTVT.

For this clone: The read finishes 3 residues shy of the CDR3 end, and the germline J gene is used to complete it. The chain employs TRBV30 and TRBJ2-7; tentatively, D is TRBD1 (6 bases). Germline-derived CDR1 and CDR2 are GTSNPN and SVGIG (reference sequence). The CDR3 consists of 13 residues. V dropped 0 bases and J dropped 5 bases, with 11 bases sitting between them. Incomplete CDR3 DNA: TGTGCCTGGAGTGTACAGGGTCTAGACGAG. This sequence encodes CAWSVQGLDE. The whole CDR3 protein reads CAWSVQGLDEQYF. Full variable domain (outside the CDR3, taken from reference TRBV30 and TRBJ2-7): SQTIHQWPATLVQPVGSPLSLECTVEGTSNPNLYWYRQAAGRGLQLLFYSVGIGQISSEVPQNLSASRPQDRQFILSSKKLLLSDSGFYLCAWSVQGLDEQYFGPGTRLTVT.

This clone was seen a handful of times. The read halts 3 residues ahead of the CDR3 end, with the missing end drawn from the germline J gene. The chain carries TRBV13 and TRBJ1-1; 7 bases are a match to TRBD1. CDR3 length: 16 residues. V dropped 6 bases and J dropped 0; count of bases not matched to a gene: 10. Per the germline V gene, CDR1 is PRHDT and CDR2 is FYEKMQ (reference sequence). CDR3 in amino acids: CASRPGAGGLNTEAFF. CDR3 DNA, as far as it was read: TGTGCCAGCAGGCCGGGGGCAGGGGGGTTGAACACTGAA.

With regard to this clone: The CDR3 is cut off 3 residues early in the read; its end comes from the germline J gene. The gene calls are TRBV30 and TRBJ1-1; D gene unclear. The CDR3 has 13 residues. V was shortened by 8 bases and J by 1 base, with 14 bases between the two germline ends. The germline V gene encodes CDR1 GTSNPN and CDR2 SVGIG (reference sequence). CDR3 DNA (partial): TGTGCCGACGCGGGGATTACGAACACTGAA. It is translated as CADAGITNTE. Given in full, the CDR3 is CADAGITNTEAFF.

About this clone: Read coverage stops 3 residues before the CDR3 terminus; the germline J gene supplies the remainder. The V gene is TRBV5-1, the J gene TRBJ2-3, with 7 bases that match TRBD1. The ends lost 7 bases at V and 4 bases at J; junction bases unmatched: 12. Germline loops: CDR1 SGHRS, CDR2 YFSETQ. This CDR3 has 15 amino acids. CDR3 DNA, as far as it was read: TGCGCCAGCTCCAACACAGGGGATCGGGCAGATACG. Residues: CASSNTGDRADT. The CDR3 in its entirety is CASSNTGDRADTQYF.

This clone came up many times. Here the CDR3 reads CASKRTGGDEQYF. The part of the CDR3 DNA that was read is TGTGCCAGCAAACGGACAGGGGGAGACGAG. V usage is TRBV12-3 or TRBV12-4 and J usage is TRBJ2-7; 10 bases are shared with TRBD1. From the germline J gene comes the end of the CDR3, since the read stops 3 residues before it. The CDR3 spans 13 residues. V trimming: 7 bases; J trimming: 5 bases; junction bases outside the gene matches: 5.

This clone appeared many times. The read ends 3 residues before the CDR3 terminus; that terminus is restored from the germline J gene. The genes are TRBV19 and TRBJ1-5; 9 bases match TRBD1. This CDR3 is built from 15 residues. The ends lost 3 bases at V and 7 bases at J; junction bases unmatched: 7. The germline gives CDR1 LNHDA, CDR2 SQIVND (reference sequence). Partial CDR3 DNA: TGTGCCAGTAGTATTTTCCGACAGGGGGACCAGCCC. This codes for CASSIFRQGDQP. The full CDR3 sequence reads CASSIFRQGDQPQHF.

On this clone itself: The CDR3 end falls 3 residues outside the read, so it is completed with the germline J gene. This rearrangement joins TRBV7-2 to TRBJ2-7; possibly TRBD1 for D (7 bases). CDR3 size: 15 residues. Trimming removed 6 bases at V and 2 bases at J, with 17 bases between. In germline, CDR1 is SGHTA, CDR2 FQGNSA. The CDR3 loop is CASRGGQTFTYEQYF. The sequenced CDR3 bases are TGTGCCAGCAGGGGGGGACAGACCTTTACCTACGAG.

This clone was observed a handful of times. The read comes to an end 3 residues before the CDR3 does, leaving the germline J gene to fill in the end. This chain connects TRBV19 to TRBJ2-7, with D perhaps matching TRBD1 (6 bases). Trimming cost V 3 bases and J 3 bases, with 12 bases left between them. This CDR3 is built from 14 residues. Looked up from germline, CDR1 is LNHDA and CDR2 is SQIVND (reference sequence). Incomplete CDR3 DNA: TGTGCCAGTAGTATGGACCGGGACATCTACGAG. Protein: CASSMDRDIYE. The entire CDR3 sequence reads CASSMDRDIYEQYF.

This clone has more than one count but fewer than ten. From the germline J gene comes the end of the CDR3, since the read stops 3 residues before it. V gene TRBV7-3 combines with J gene TRBJ2-3; D gene uncertain. This CDR3 is 13 amino acids long. The V gene lost 0 bases and the J gene lost 1 base, with 2 bases spanning the gap. Germline CDR1 reads SGHTA; CDR2 reads FQGTGA. The sequenced CDR3 bases are TGTGCCAGCAGCTTAACCGGCACAGATACG. Translating it yields CASSLTGTDT. The whole CDR3 region reads CASSLTGTDTQYF.

This clone was picked up many times. The covered CDR3 bases are TGTGCCAGCAGCTTAGGAAGGGCAGGGGATGGC. This encodes CASSLGRAGDG. The CDR3, in full, reads CASSLGRAGDGYTF. The V and J genes are TRBV11-2 and TRBJ1-2; possible D gene TRBD1, 6 bases. The CDR3 end lies 3 residues beyond the end of the read and is filled in from the germline J gene. CDR3 length: 14 residues. Germline V gene sequence: CDR1 SGHAT, CDR2 FQNNGV. V was shortened by 1 base and J by 6 bases, with 12 bases between the two germline ends.